This TCR beta chain comes out of a study of cytotoxic CD8 clonotypes in ibrutinib-treated CLL. Study-level background: Averaging across samples gave 255,043 productive templates and around 100,000 productive rearrangements.

The authors obtained around 1.8 micrograms of genomic DNA from cryopreserved PBMCs for TCR beta libraries. Whole-study results and caveats: Clonality was higher at ibrutinib response and returned toward baseline at progression. Samples from sustained-remission and progressing patients were taken at different times.

On this clone: The antigen remains undetermined.

Germline values: CDR1 SGHAT, CDR2 FQNNGV. The CDR3 is 15 amino acids. Unmatched junction bases numbered 1, after V lost 5 bases and J lost 3 bases. Profiling relied on immunoSEQ multiplex PCR, and the TCRdb table lists in-frame clones only, not all of them. This sample carries 40,000 to 60,000 clones, approximately 50% of them seen once, and the ten largest clones take roughly 33%. Sequenced material: PBMCs, taken after 12 months of ibrutinib treatment. This TCR was sampled from a human donor with chronic lymphocytic leukemia. V and J are TRBV11-2 and TRBJ2-3, with 14 positions matching TRBD2. The DNA of the CDR3 is TGTGCCAGCAGCGGACTAGCGGGAGGTACAGATACGCAGTATTTT. It specifies CASSGLAGGTDTQYF.